This T cell receptor (beta chain) emerged from a study of cytomegalovirus exposure and HLA in healthy donors. The study ran its PCR with 60 Vbeta and 13 Jbeta primers. TCRdb's table, derived via immunoSEQ multiplex PCR, lists solely in-frame clones and lacks some. This table holds around 190,000 clones, about 79% found once. The TCR originated in a girl aged 2 to 9 in good health and CMV-seropositive. The specimen was PBMCs.

The CDR3 sequence: CSVELAGEGDTQYF. CDR3 nucleotide sequence: TGCAGCGTTGAACTAGCGGGAGAAGGGGATACGCAGTATTTT. The chain uses TRBV29-1 and TRBJ2-3, with 10 bases fitting TRBD2. With V trimmed by 2 bases and J by 6 bases, 5 bases remained unmatched. Looked up from germline, CDR1 is SQVTM and CDR2 is ANQGSEA. CDR3 length equals 14 residues.